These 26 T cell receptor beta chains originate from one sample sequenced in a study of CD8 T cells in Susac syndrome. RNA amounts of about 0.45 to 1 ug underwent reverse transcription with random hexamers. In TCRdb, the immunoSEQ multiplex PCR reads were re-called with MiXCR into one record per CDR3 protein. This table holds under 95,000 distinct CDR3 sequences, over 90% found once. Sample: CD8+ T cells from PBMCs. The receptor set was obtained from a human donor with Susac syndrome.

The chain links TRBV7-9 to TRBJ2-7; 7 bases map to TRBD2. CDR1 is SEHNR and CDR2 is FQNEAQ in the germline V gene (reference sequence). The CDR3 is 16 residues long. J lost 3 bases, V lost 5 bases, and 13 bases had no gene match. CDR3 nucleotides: TGTGCCAGCAGCCCCCGGGAGGAAGCGGGCCTCTACGAGCAGTACTTC. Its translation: CASSPREEAGLYEQYF.

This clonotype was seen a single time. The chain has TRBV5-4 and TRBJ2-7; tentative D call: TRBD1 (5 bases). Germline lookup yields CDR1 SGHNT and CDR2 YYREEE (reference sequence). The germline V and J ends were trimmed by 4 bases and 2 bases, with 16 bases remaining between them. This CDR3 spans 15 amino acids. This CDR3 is CASSLWTYPPYEQYF. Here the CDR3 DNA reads TGTGCCAGCAGCCTCTGGACATACCCCCCCTACGAGCAGTACTTC.

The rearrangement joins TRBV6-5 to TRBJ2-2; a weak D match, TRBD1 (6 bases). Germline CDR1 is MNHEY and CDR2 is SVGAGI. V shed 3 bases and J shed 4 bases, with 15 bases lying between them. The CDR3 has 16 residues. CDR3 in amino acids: CASSYFVGGPTGELFF. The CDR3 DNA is TGTGCCAGCAGTTATTTCGTAGGGGGTCCCACCGGGGAGCTGTTTTTT.

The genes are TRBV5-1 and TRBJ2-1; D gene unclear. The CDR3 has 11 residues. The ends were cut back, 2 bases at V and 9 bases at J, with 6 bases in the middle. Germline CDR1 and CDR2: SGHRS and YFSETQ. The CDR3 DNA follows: TGCGCCAGCAGCTTAAGCGTTGAGCAGTTCTTC. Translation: CASSLSVEQFF.

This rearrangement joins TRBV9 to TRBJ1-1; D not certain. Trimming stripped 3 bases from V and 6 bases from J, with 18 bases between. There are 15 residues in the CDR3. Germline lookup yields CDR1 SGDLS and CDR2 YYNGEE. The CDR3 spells CASSGESGKWAEAFF. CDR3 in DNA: TGTGCCAGCAGCGGGGAATCAGGCAAGTGGGCTGAAGCTTTCTTT.

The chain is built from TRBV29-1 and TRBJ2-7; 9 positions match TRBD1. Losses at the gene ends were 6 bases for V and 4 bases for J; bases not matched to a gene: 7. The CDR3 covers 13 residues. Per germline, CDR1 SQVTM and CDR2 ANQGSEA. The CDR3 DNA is TGCAGCGTAGTACAGGGGGCCAGGTACGAGCAGTACTTC. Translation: CSVVQGARYEQYF.

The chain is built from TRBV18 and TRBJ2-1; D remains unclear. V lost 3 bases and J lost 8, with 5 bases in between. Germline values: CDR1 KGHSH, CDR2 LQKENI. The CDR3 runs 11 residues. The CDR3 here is CASSPGDEQFF. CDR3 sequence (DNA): TGTGCCAGCTCACCTGGGGATGAGCAGTTCTTC.

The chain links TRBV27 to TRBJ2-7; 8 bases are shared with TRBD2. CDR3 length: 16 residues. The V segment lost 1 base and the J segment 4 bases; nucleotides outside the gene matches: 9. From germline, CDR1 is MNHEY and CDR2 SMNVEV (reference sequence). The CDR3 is CASSLLGSGTGYEQYF. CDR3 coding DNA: TGTGCCAGCAGTTTATTGGGTAGCGGGACGGGATACGAGCAGTACTTC.

The CDR3 is CATRDTQETQYF. CDR3 in DNA: TGTGCCACCAGGGACACCCAAGAGACCCAGTACTTC. J is TRBJ2-5 and V is TRBV15, with a possible D match to TRBD1 (5 bases). Germline CDR1 reads LNHNV; CDR2 reads YYDKDF (reference sequence). The CDR3 is made up of 12 amino acids. V lost 6 bases, J lost 1 base, and 6 bases lay in between.

CDR3 amino acids: CASSVGPGYGYTF. The CDR3 DNA sequence: TGTGCCAGCAGTGTGGGGCCTGGGTATGGCTACACCTTC. This chain joins TRBV25-1 and TRBJ1-2, with a tentative D call TRBD1 (5 bases). The CDR3 totals 13 residues. V gave up 4 bases and J gave up 5 bases, with 11 bases separating them. Germline V gene data show CDR1 as MGHDK and CDR2 as SYGVNS.

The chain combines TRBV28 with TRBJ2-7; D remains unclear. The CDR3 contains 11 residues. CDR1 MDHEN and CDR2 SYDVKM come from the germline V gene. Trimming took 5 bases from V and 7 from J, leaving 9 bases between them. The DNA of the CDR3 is TGTGCCAGCAGTCGTATAGAGGAGCAGTACTTC. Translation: CASSRIEEQYF.

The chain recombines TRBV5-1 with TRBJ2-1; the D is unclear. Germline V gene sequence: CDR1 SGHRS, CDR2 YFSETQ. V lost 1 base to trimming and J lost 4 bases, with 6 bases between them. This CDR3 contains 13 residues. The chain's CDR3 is CASSLLGYNEQFF. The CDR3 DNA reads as TGCGCCAGCAGCTTGCTAGGTTACAATGAGCAGTTCTTC.

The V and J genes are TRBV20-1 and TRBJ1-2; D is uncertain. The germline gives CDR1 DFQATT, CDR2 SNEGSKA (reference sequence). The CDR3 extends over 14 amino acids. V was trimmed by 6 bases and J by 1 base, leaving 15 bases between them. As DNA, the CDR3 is TGCAGTGCCGCGGACCGTACTCTTAACTATGGCTACACCTTC. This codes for CSAADRTLNYGYTF.

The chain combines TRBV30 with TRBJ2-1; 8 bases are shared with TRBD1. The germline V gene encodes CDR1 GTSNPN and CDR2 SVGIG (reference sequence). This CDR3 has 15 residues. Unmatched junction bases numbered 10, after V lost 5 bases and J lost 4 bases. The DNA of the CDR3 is TGTGCCTGGGGGAGGCGGGACAGGCTATACAATGAGCAGTTCTTC. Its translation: CAWGRRDRLYNEQFF.

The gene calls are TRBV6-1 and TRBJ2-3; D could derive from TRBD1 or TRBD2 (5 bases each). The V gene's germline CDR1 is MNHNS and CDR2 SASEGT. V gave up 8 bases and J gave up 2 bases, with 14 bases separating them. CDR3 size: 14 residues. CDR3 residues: CASPGPAYTDTQYF. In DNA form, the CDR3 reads TGTGCCAGCCCGGGACCAGCGTACACAGATACGCAGTATTTT.

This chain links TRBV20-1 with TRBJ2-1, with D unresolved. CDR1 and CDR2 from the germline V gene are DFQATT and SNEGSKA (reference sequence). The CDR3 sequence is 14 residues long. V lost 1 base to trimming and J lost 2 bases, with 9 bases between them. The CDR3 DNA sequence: TGCAGTGCTAGAGTGGACGGAACCTACAATGAGCAGTTCTTC. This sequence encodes CSARVDGTYNEQFF.

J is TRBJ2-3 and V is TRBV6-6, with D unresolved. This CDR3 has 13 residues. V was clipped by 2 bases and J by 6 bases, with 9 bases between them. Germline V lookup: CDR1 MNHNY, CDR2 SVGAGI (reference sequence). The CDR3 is CASSYGPVDTQYF. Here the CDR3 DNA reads TGTGCCAGCAGTTACGGACCGGTGGATACGCAGTATTTT.

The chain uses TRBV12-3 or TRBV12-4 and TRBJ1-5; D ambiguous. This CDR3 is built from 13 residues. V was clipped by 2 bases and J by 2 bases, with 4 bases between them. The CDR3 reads CASSLPGNQPQHF. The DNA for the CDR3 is TGTGCCAGCAGTTTACCGGGCAATCAGCCCCAGCATTTT.

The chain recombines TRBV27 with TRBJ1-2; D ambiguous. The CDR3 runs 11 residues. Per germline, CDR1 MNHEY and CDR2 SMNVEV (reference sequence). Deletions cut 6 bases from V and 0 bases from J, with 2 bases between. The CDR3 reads CASRSNYGYTF. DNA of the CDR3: TGTGCCAGCAGATCTAACTATGGCTACACCTTC.

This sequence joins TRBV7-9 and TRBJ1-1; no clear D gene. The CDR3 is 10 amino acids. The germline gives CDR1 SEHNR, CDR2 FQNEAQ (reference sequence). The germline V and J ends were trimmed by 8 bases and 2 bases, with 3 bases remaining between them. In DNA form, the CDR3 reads TGTGCCAGCGATAACACTGAAGCTTTCTTT. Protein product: CASDNTEAFF.

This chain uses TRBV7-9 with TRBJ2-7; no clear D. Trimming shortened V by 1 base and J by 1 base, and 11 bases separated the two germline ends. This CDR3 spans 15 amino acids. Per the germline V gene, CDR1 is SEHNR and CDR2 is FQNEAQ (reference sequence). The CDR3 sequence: CASSLEGKPSYEQYF. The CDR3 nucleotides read TGTGCCAGCAGCTTAGAGGGTAAACCATCCTACGAGCAGTACTTC.

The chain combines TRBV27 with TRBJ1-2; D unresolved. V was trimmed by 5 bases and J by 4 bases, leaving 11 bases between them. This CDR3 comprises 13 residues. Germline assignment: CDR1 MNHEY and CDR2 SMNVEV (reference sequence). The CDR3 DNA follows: TGTGCCAGCAGTACGGACGTCTCCTATGGCTACACCTTC. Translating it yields CASSTDVSYGYTF.

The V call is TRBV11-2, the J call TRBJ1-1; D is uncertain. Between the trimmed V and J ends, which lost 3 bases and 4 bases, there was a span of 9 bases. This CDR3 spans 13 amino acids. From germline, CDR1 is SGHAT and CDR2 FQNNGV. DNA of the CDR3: TGTGCCAGCAGCTTGGGGTTAATCACTGAAGCTTTCTTT. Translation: CASSLGLITEAFF.

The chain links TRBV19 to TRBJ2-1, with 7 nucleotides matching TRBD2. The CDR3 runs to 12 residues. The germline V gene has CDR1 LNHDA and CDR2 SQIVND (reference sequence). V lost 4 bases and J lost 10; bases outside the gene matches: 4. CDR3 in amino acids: CASSTPGGEQFF. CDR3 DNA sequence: TGTGCCAGTAGTACTCCCGGGGGGGAGCAGTTCTTC.

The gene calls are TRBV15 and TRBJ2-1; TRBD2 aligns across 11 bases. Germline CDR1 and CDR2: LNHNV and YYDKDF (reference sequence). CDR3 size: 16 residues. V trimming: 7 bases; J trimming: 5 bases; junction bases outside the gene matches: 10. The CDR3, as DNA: TGTGCCACCACAACTCCGGGACTAGCGGCCGACAATGAGCAGTTCTTC. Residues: CATTTPGLAADNEQFF.

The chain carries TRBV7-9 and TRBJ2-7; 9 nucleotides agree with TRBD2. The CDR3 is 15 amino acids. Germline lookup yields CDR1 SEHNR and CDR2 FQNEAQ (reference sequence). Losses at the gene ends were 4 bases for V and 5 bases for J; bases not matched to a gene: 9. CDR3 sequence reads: CASSYSGGRADEQYF. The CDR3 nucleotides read TGTGCCAGCAGCTATTCTGGCGGGAGGGCCGACGAGCAGTACTTC.